The clone carrying this T cell receptor beta chain was recorded only once. Here immunoSEQ multiplex PCR was the method, and the copy in TCRdb shows in-frame clones only, minus some. The table lists 300,000 or so clones, about 90% of them singletons. The sample belongs to a study of blood T cell repertoires in COVID-19. Study at large: The samples span acute and convalescent COVID-19 from the United States, Italy and Spain.

Recovered status in Cohort 3 required two negative PCRs, clearance, or symptom resolution. V lost 0 bases and J 0 bases, leaving 11 bases between the germline ends. CDR3 length equals 16 residues. CDR1 is SGDLS and CDR2 is YYNGEE in the germline V gene. The material sequenced was PBMCs or T cells enriched from blood (not recorded which). The receptor's source is a woman aged 25 to 39 who had recovered from COVID-19. The J gene is TRBJ2-3, the V gene TRBV9; tentatively, D is TRBD2 (7 bases). The CDR3 region is CASSVAGGSSTDTQYF. CDR3 nucleotides: TGTGCCAGCAGCGTAGCGGGGGGCTCTAGCACAGATACGCAGTATTTT.